Listed below are T cell receptor beta chains from one sample, sequenced in a study of graft-versus-host responses after intestinal transplantation. No antigen has been identified for these receptors. Sequencing used immunoSEQ multiplex PCR; TCRdb keeps in-frame clones, though not all of them. The sample gives 98,000 or so clones, about 88% of which show up once; approximately 0.97% is in the top ten. The starting material was unstimulated CD4+ T cells sorted from spleen or lymph node cells, obtained before intestinal transplant. These receptors were collected from a human donor who received an intestinal transplant. Both conserved end residues are part of each CDR3. The D gene is left open where the match is weak. Size is stated for part of the rows, as once, few or many counts, or as a class when the clone is expanded.

J	size	V	D	CDR3	DNA
TRBJ2-7	once	TRBV30	TRBD2	CAWSPRTSGKKQYF	TGTGCCTGGAGTCCCCGGACTAGCGGGAAAAAGCAGTACTTC
TRBJ2-3	NA	TRBV9	NA	CASSLPRDSSTDTQYF	TGTGCCAGCAGCCTCCCGAGGGATTCGAGCACAGATACGCAGTATTTT
TRBJ1-1	NA	TRBV28	NA	CASSLGDPRTEAFF	TGTGCCAGCAGTTTAGGGGACCCTAGAACTGAAGCTTTCTTT
TRBJ2-7	once	TRBV19	TRBD1	CASSIAGTGGYEQYF	TGTGCCAGTAGTATCGCCGGGACAGGAGGCTACGAGCAGTACTTC
TRBJ2-3	NA	TRBV23-1	TRBD2	CASSPEVVAGGTDTQYF	TGCGCCAGCAGTCCAGAGGTTGTAGCGGGGGGCACAGATACGCAGTATTTT
TRBJ2-3	NA	TRBV21-1	NA	CASSKDRGRSTQYF	TGTGCCAGCAGCAAGGACAGGGGAAGGAGTACGCAGTATTTT
TRBJ1-2	NA	TRBV19	TRBD1	CASRLSGTANYGYTF	TGTGCCAGTAGGCTGTCCGGGACAGCTAACTATGGCTACACCTTC
TRBJ2-5	once	TRBV9	TRBD2	CASSPGLAGGPGQETQYF	TGTGCCAGCAGCCCCGGACTAGCGGGAGGGCCGGGGCAAGAGACCCAGTACTTC
TRBJ1-6	NA	TRBV6-6	NA	CASSAQPHSPLHF	TGTGCCAGCAGTGCCCAGCCTCATTCACCCCTCCACTTT
TRBJ1-3	NA	TRBV4-1	NA	CASSHGAGGNTIYF	TGCGCCAGCAGCCATGGAGCAGGCGGTAACACCATATATTTT
TRBJ2-5	NA	TRBV29-1	NA	CSVDGPATQYF	TGCAGCGTTGATGGCCCCGCGACCCAGTACTTC
TRBJ1-2	NA	TRBV4-2	TRBD1	CASSLDRGQIGYTF	TGTGCCAGCAGCTTGGACAGGGGGCAGATTGGCTACACCTTC
TRBJ2-5	NA	TRBV18	NA	CASNRDFARSYAANQETQYF	TGTGCCAGCAACCGGGATTTCGCTAGATCATATGCGGCCAACCAAGAGACCCAGTACTTC